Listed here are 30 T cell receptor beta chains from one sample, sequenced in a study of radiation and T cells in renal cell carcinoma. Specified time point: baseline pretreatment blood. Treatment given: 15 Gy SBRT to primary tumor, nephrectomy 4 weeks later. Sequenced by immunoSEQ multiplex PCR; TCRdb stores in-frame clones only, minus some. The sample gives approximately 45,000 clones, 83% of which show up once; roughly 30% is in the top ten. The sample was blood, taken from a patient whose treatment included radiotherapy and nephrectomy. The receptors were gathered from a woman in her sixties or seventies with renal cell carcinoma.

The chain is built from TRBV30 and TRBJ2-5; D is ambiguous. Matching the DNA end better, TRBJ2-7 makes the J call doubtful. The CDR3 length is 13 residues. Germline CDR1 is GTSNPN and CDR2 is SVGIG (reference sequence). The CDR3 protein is CAWSVELSYEQYF. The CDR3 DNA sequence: TGTGCCTGGAGTGTCGAACTCTCCTACGAGCAGTACTTC.

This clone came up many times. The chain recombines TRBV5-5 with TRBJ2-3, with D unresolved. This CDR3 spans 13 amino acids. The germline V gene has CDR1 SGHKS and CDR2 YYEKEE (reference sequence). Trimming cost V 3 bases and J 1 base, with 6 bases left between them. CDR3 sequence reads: CASSSLGTDTQYF. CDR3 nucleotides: TGTGCCAGCAGCTCGCTGGGCACAGATACGCAGTATTTT.

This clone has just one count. The CDR3 here is CAWSTDSAGNRLNYEQYF. The CDR3 coding sequence is TGTGCCTGGAGTACCGACTCGGCGGGGAACCGATTGAACTACGAGCAGTACTTC. The V and J genes are TRBV30 and TRBJ2-7, with a weak D call TRBD2 (6 bases). The CDR3 spans 18 residues. Per the germline V gene, CDR1 is GTSNPN and CDR2 is SVGIG (reference sequence). V dropped 2 bases and J dropped 3 bases, with 26 bases sitting between them. The whole variable domain, remainder taken from reference TRBV30 and TRBJ2-7, is SQTIHQWPATLVQPVGSPLSLECTVEGTSNPNLYWYRQAAGRGLQLLFYSVGIGQISSEVPQNLSASRPQDRQFILSSKKLLLSDSGFYLCAWSTDSAGNRLNYEQYFGPGTRLTVT.

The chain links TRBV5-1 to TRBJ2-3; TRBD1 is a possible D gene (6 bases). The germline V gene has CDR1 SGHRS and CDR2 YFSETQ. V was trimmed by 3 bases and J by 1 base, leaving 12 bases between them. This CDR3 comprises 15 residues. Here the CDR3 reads CASSSQGFGTDTQYF. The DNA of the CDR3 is TGCGCCAGCAGCTCCCAGGGGTTTGGCACAGATACGCAGTATTTT.

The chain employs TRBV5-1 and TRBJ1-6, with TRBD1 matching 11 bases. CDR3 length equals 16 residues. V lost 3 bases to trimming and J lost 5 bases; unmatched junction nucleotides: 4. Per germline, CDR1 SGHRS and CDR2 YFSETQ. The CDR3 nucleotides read TGCGCCAGCAGCTCCTGGACAGGGGGCGATAATTCACCCCTCCACTTT. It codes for CASSSWTGGDNSPLHF.

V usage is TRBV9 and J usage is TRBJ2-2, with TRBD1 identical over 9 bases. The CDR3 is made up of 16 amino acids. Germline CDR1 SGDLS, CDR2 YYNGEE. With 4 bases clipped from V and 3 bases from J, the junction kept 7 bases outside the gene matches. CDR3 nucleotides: TGTGCCAGCAGCTTTGGACAGGGGTTTGACACCGGGGAGCTGTTTTTT. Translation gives CASSFGQGFDTGELFF.

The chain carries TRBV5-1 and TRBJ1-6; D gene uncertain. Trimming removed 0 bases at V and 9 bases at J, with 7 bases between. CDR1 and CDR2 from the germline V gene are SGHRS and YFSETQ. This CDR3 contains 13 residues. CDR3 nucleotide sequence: TGCGCCAGCAGCTTGGCCGGGAGTTCACCCCTCCACTTT. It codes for CASSLAGSSPLHF. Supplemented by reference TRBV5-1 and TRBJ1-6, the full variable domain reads KAGVTQTPRYLIKTRGQQVTLSCSPISGHRSVSWYQQTPGQGLQFLFEYFSETQRNKGNFPGRFSGRQFSNSRSEMNVSTLELGDSALYLCASSLAGSSPLHFGNGTRLTVT.

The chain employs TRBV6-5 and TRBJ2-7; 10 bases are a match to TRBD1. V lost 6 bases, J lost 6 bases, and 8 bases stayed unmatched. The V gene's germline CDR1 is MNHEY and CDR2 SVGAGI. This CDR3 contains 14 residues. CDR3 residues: CASRAWDRGSEQYF. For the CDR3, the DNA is TGTGCCAGCAGAGCGTGGGACAGGGGTTCCGAGCAGTACTTC.

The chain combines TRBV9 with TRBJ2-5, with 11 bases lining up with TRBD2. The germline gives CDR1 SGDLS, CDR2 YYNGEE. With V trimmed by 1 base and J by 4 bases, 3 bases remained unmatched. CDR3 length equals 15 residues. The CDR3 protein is CASSVLAGGGETQYF. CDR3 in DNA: TGTGCCAGCAGCGTACTAGCGGGAGGTGGAGAGACCCAGTACTTC.

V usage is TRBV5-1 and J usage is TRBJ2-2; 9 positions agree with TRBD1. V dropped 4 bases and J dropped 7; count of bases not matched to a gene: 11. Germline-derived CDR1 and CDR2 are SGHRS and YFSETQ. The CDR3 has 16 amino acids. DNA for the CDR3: TGCGCCAGCAGCACAACTTCGGACAGGGGTAGCGGGGAGCTGTTTTTT. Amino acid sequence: CASSTTSDRGSGELFF.

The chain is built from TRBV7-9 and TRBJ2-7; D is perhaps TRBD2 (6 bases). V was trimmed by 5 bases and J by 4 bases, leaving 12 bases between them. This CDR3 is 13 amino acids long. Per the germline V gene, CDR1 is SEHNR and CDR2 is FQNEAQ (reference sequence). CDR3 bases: TGTGCCAGCAGCCCGGGACTCACGTACGAGCAGTACTTC. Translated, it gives CASSPGLTYEQYF.

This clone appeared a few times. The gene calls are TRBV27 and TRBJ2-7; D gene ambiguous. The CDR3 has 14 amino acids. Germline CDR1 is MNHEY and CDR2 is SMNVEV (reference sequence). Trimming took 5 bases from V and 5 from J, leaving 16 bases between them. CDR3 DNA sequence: TGTGCCAGCAGTCTAGACGGACGGTGGGACGAGCAGTACTTC. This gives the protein CASSLDGRWDEQYF.

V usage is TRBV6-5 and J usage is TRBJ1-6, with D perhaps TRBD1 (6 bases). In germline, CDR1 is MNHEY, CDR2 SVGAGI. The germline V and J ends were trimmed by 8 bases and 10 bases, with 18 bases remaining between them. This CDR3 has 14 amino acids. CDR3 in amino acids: CASGLTQGGSPLHF. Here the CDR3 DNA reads TGTGCCAGCGGGCTGACACAGGGAGGCTCACCCCTCCACTTT.

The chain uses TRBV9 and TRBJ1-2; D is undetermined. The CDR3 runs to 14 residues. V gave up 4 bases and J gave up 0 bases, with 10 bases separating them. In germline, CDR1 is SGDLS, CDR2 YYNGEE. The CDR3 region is CASSPPVTNYGYTF. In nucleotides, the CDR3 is TGTGCCAGCAGCCCGCCAGTGACTAACTATGGCTACACCTTC.

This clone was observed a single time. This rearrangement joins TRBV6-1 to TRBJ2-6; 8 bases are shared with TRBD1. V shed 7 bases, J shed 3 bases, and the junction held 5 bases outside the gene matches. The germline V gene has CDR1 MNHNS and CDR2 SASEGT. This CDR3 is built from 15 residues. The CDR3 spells CASKSGGVGANVLTF. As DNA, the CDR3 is TGTGCCAGCAAATCAGGGGGCGTTGGGGCCAACGTCCTGACTTTC.

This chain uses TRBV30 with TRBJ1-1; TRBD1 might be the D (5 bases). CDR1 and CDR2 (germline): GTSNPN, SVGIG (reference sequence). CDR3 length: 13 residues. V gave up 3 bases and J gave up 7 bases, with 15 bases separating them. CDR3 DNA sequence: TGTGCCTGGAGAGAGGGGTGGGCGGTTGAAGCTTTCTTT. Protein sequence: CAWREGWAVEAFF.

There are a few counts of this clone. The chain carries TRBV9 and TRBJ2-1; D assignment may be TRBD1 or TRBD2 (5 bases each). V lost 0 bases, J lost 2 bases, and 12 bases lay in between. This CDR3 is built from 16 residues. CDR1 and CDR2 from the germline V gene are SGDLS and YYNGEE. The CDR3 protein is CASSVGGAGTYNEQFF. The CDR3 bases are TGTGCCAGCAGCGTAGGTGGGGCCGGGACCTACAATGAGCAGTTCTTC.

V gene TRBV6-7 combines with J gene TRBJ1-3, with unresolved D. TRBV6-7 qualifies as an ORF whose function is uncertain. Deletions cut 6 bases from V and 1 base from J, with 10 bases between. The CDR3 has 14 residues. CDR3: CASRNGRSGNTIYF. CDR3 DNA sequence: TGTGCCAGCAGGAATGGGCGGTCTGGAAACACCATATATTTT.

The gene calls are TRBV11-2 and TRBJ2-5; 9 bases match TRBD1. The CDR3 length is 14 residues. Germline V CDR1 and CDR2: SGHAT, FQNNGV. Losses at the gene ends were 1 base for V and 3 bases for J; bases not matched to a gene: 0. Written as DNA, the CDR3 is TGTGCCAGCAGCTTAGGGACAGGGGAAGAGACCCAGTACTTC. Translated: CASSLGTGEETQYF.

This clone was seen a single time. Here the CDR3 reads CASSEGNWEQYF. CDR3 DNA sequence: TGTGCCAGCAGTGAAGGTAACTGGGAGCAGTACTTC. V and J are TRBV6-1 and TRBJ2-7; no firm D call. CDR1 is MNHNS, CDR2 SASEGT, per germline. Trimming pared 1 base from V and 7 bases from J, leaving 8 bases between. CDR3 size: 12 residues.

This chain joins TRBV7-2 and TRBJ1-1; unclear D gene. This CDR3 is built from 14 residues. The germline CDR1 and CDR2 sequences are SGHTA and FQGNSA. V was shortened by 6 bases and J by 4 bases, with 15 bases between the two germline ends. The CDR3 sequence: CASSRLLAGTEAFF. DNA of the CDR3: TGTGCCAGCAGTCGCCTTTTGGCGGGCACTGAAGCTTTCTTT.

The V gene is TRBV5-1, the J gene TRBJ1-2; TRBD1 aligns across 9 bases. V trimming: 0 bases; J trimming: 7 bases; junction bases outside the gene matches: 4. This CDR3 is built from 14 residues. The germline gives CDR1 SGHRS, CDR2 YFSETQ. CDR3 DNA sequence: TGCGCCAGCAGCTTGGGGGACAGGGCGATTGGCTACACCTTC. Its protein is CASSLGDRAIGYTF.

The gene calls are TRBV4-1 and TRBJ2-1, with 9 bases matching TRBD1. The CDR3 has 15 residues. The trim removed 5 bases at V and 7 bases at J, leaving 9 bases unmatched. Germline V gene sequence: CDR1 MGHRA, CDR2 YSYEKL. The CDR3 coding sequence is TGCGCCAGCAGCTCACCGGACAGGGGAGAAAATGAGCAGTTCTTC. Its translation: CASSSPDRGENEQFF.

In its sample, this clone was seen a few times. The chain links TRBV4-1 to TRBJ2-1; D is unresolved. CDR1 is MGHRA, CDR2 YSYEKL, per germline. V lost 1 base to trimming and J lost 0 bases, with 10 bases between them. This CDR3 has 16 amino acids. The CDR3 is CASSQVAHSSYNEQFF. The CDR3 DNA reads TGCGCCAGCAGCCAAGTCGCACACAGCTCCTACAATGAGCAGTTCTTC.

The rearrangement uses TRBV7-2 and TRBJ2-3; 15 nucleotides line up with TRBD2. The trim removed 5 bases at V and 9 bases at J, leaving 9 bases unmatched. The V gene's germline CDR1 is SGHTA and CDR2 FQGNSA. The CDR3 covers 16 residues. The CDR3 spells CASSPPGLAGGRTQYF. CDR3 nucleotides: TGTGCCAGCAGCCCTCCGGGACTAGCGGGGGGTAGGACGCAGTATTTT. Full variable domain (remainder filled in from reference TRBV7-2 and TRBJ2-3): GAGVSQSPSNKVTEKGKDVELRCDPISGHTALYWYRQSLGQGLEFLIYFQGNSAPDKSGLPSDRFSAERTGGSVSTLTIQRTQQEDSAVYLCASSPPGLAGGRTQYFGPGTRLTVL.

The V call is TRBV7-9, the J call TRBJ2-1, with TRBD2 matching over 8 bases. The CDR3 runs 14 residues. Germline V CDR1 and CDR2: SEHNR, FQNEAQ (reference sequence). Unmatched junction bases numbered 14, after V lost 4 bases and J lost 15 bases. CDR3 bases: TGTGCCAGCAGCTGGACTACCATTGGGCGGGGGGCGTTCTTC. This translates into CASSWTTIGRGAFF.

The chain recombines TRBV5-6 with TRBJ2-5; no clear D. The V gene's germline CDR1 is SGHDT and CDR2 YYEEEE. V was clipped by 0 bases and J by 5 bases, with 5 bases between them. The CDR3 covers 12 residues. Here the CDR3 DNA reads TGTGCCAGCAGCTTGGCTTACGAGACCCAGTACTTC. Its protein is CASSLAYETQYF.

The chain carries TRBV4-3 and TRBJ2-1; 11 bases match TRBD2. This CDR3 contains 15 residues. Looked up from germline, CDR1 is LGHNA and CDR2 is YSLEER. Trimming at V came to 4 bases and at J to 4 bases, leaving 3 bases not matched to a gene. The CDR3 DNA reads TGCGCCAGCAGCCCGGGACTAGCGGATTACAATGAGCAGTTCTTC. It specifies CASSPGLADYNEQFF.

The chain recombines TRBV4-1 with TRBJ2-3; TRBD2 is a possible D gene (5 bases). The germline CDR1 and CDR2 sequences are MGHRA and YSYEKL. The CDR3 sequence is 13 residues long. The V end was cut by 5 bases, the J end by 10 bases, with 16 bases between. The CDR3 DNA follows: TGCGCCAGCAGCTCTCGGCTTTCGGAGGCGCAGTATTTT. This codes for CASSSRLSEAQYF.

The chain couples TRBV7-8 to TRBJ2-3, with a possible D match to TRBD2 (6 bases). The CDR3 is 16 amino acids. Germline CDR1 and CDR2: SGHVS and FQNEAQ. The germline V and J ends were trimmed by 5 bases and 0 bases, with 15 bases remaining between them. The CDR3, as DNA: TGTGCCAGCAGCCTTATGGGGGGACGCAGCACAGATACGCAGTATTTT. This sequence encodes CASSLMGGRSTDTQYF.